This passage covers 28 T cell receptor beta chains from one sample sequenced in a study of cytomegalovirus exposure and HLA in healthy donors. The PCR used 60 Vbeta and 13 Jbeta primers. Repertoires were generated with immunoSEQ multiplex PCR, while TCRdb's copy carries only in-frame clones and drops some. This table has about 120,000 clones, about 85% appearing once. Sequenced sample: PBMCs. The receptors shown here come from a man younger than 35 in good health and CMV-seropositive.

This chain connects TRBV6-1 to TRBJ2-1, with 10 bases identical to TRBD2. After removal of 4 bases from V and 9 bases from J, the junction contained 15 bases not matched to a gene. The CDR3 runs 17 residues. Germline CDR1 is MNHNS and CDR2 is SASEGT. CDR3 in DNA: TGTGCCAGCAGTGGGCTAGCGGGAGTTTGGGGTCAGGGTGAGCAGTTCTTC. As protein: CASSGLAGVWGQGEQFF.

This clone was seen at least ten times. The gene calls are TRBV5-4 and TRBJ2-7; no definite D call. The CDR3 totals 19 residues. Trimming pared 1 base from V and 0 bases from J, leaving 23 bases between. The germline V gene has CDR1 SGHNT and CDR2 YYREEE (reference sequence). DNA for the CDR3: TGTGCCAGCAGCTTGCGTCCCCTCGGTGGGCAGTACCGCTCCTACGAGCAGTACTTC. This translates into CASSLRPLGGQYRSYEQYF.

The chain combines TRBV5-1 with TRBJ2-7; 7 bases are shared with TRBD1. J lost 1 base, V lost 4 bases, and 8 bases had no gene match. The CDR3 loop spans 15 amino acids. Germline V CDR1 and CDR2: SGHRS, YFSETQ. The CDR3 loop reads CASSTGAGGSYEQYF. As DNA, the CDR3 is TGCGCCAGCAGCACCGGAGCAGGGGGATCCTACGAGCAGTACTTC.

On this clone itself: Relative to the germline gene, one junction end is altered; a read error may explain this. This sample also contains other DNA sequences that code for the same CDR3. The rearrangement uses TRBV7-9 and TRBJ2-6; D unclear. The CDR3 sequence is 17 residues long. Germline V lookup: CDR1 SEHNR, CDR2 FQNEAQ (reference sequence). CDR3 loop: CASSLIPTFSGANVLTF. CDR3 in DNA: TGCGCCAGCAGCTTAATCCCTACTTTCTCTGGGGCCAACGTCCTGACTTTC.

The chain couples TRBV9 to TRBJ1-1; 7 bases align to TRBD1. V lost 4 bases and J lost 4; bases outside the gene matches: 4. Germline lookup yields CDR1 SGDLS and CDR2 YYNGEE. CDR3 length: 13 amino acids. The chain's CDR3 is CASSRTGATEAFF. The CDR3 coding sequence is TGTGCCAGCAGCCGTACAGGGGCCACTGAAGCTTTCTTT.

The chain recombines TRBV18 with TRBJ1-5; D might be TRBD1 (5 bases). This CDR3 has 13 residues. V lost 3 bases and J lost 11, with 14 bases in between. Germline loops: CDR1 KGHSH, CDR2 LQKENI. This chain's CDR3 is CASSPGPSGTQHF. The CDR3 DNA sequence: TGTGCCAGCTCACCGGGGCCCAGCGGGACCCAGCATTTT.

V usage is TRBV7-2 and J usage is TRBJ1-4; no definite D call. Trimming pared 2 bases from V and 4 bases from J, leaving 14 bases between. The CDR3 loop spans 16 amino acids. Germline assignment: CDR1 SGHTA and CDR2 FQGNSA. The CDR3 nucleotides read TGTGCCAGCAGCTTAAGTGTCAGGCAGGTTAATGAAAAACTGTTTTTT. Translated: CASSLSVRQVNEKLFF.

The chain has TRBV4-3 and TRBJ1-4; TRBD1 might be the D (6 bases). Germline V lookup: CDR1 LGHNA, CDR2 YSLEER. The CDR3 spans 16 residues. V was pared by 0 bases and J by 7 bases, with 15 bases between. For the CDR3, the DNA is TGCGCCAGCAGCCAAGATCGGGTGACAGGCGTTGAAAAACTGTTTTTT. Its translation: CASSQDRVTGVEKLFF.

The chain combines TRBV7-9 with TRBJ2-7; TRBD2 agrees at 10 bases. The CDR3 has 16 amino acids. Germline V lookup: CDR1 SEHNR, CDR2 FQNEAQ (reference sequence). Losses at the gene ends were 3 bases for V and 5 bases for J; bases not matched to a gene: 10. For the CDR3, the DNA is TGTGCCAGCAGCTTTAAGCGGGGGGGCTCTCGGGACGAGCAGTACTTC. Translating it yields CASSFKRGGSRDEQYF.

This clone appeared a few times. The chain recombines TRBV5-1 with TRBJ2-7; D not resolved. Trimming removed 0 bases from V and 3 bases from J, with 7 bases in between. Germline lookup yields CDR1 SGHRS and CDR2 YFSETQ. CDR3 length: 13 amino acids. The DNA of the CDR3 is TGCGCCAGCAGCTTGGCCGTCCTCTACGAGCAGTACTTC. Its protein product is CASSLAVLYEQYF.

This clone has a handful of counts. The V gene is TRBV15, the J gene TRBJ2-5; D remains unclear. Germline V gives CDR1 LNHNV, CDR2 YYDKDF (reference sequence). This CDR3 has 12 amino acids. V was cut by 4 bases and J by 5 bases, with 8 bases left in between. The chain's CDR3 is CATSTSRETQYF. CDR3 nucleotide sequence: TGTGCCACCAGCACTTCGAGGGAGACCCAGTACTTC.

The gene calls are TRBV5-4 and TRBJ2-1; 7 bases line up with TRBD1. After removal of 0 bases from V and 1 base from J, the junction contained 4 bases not matched to a gene. The V gene's germline CDR1 is SGHNT and CDR2 YYREEE (reference sequence). The CDR3 totals 16 residues. The CDR3 coding sequence is TGTGCCAGCAGCTTGGAAACAGGGGCATCCTACAATGAGCAGTTCTTC. Protein sequence: CASSLETGASYNEQFF.

V gene TRBV19 combines with J gene TRBJ2-7; TRBD1 matches 7 bases. There are 15 residues in the CDR3. The V and J ends lost 4 bases and 0 bases, in that order; junction bases with no gene match: 6. Germline CDR1 and CDR2: LNHDA and SQIVND (reference sequence). Here the CDR3 reads CASSKTGQFSYEQYF. The CDR3 coding sequence is TGTGCCAGTAGTAAGACGGGACAGTTCTCCTACGAGCAGTACTTC.

V usage is TRBV4-3 and J usage is TRBJ2-7; a possible D gene is TRBD2 (5 bases). This CDR3 has 15 residues. The germline V and J ends were trimmed by 3 bases and 1 base, with 13 bases remaining between them. Germline V gene sequence: CDR1 LGHNA, CDR2 YSLEER. The CDR3 DNA reads TGCGCCAGCAGCCAGAACTTTGGGAGTTCCTACGAGCAGTACTTC. It is translated as CASSQNFGSSYEQYF.

The V call is TRBV6-5, the J call TRBJ1-1; D remains unclear. Germline V gene sequence: CDR1 MNHEY, CDR2 SVGAGI. The CDR3 runs 13 residues. Trimming cost V 7 bases and J 6 bases, with 15 bases left between them. The DNA of the CDR3 is TGTGCCAGCATGAAACGGTCGTTCGCTGAAGCTTTCTTT. This encodes CASMKRSFAEAFF.

The genes are TRBV9 and TRBJ1-2; D is possibly TRBD1 (5 bases). The CDR3 runs to 13 residues. Per the germline V gene, CDR1 is SGDLS and CDR2 is YYNGEE. Trimming shortened V by 4 bases and J by 8 bases, and 15 bases separated the two germline ends. The CDR3 region is CASSRRGERGYTF. CDR3 sequence (DNA): TGTGCCAGCAGCCGGAGGGGAGAGCGAGGCTACACCTTC.

CDR3: CASSSSGYQPQHF. CDR3 in DNA: TGTGCCAGTAGTTCATCAGGGTATCAGCCCCAGCATTTT. The chain links TRBV19 to TRBJ1-5; possibly TRBD1 for D (5 bases). Germline V gene data show CDR1 as LNHDA and CDR2 as SQIVND (reference sequence). CDR3 size: 13 residues. With 5 bases removed from V and 5 bases from J, the gap between germline ends came to 10 bases.

The rearrangement uses TRBV5-1 and TRBJ2-3; D call uncertain. V was pared by 4 bases and J by 5 bases, with 8 bases between. This CDR3 spans 12 amino acids. Per the germline V gene, CDR1 is SGHRS and CDR2 is YFSETQ. The CDR3 spells CASSGQRDTQYF. CDR3 nucleotide sequence: TGCGCCAGCAGCGGGCAAAGAGATACGCAGTATTTT.

V is TRBV5-6 and J is TRBJ2-7; tentatively, D is TRBD1 (5 bases). The germline gives CDR1 SGHDT, CDR2 YYEEEE. V was trimmed by 0 bases and J by 0 bases, leaving 13 bases between them. The CDR3 runs 16 residues. The CDR3 reads CASSLVAGPSSYEQYF. CDR3 nucleotide sequence: TGTGCCAGCAGCTTGGTGGCAGGGCCGAGCTCCTACGAGCAGTACTTC.

The chain couples TRBV29-1 to TRBJ2-7, with D possibly being TRBD1 (5 bases). Deletions cut 4 bases from V and 7 bases from J, with 20 bases between. Germline V gene lookup returns CDR1 SQVTM and CDR2 ANQGSEA. This CDR3 is built from 14 residues. CDR3 in amino acids: CSVVAGWPLGEQYF. The DNA for the CDR3 is TGCAGCGTTGTCGCAGGGTGGCCCCTCGGGGAGCAGTACTTC.

The chain carries TRBV29-1 and TRBJ2-2, with TRBD2 as a possible D gene (6 bases). The CDR3 runs to 14 residues. CDR1 SQVTM and CDR2 ANQGSEA come from the germline V gene. Trimming took 3 bases from V and 3 from J, leaving 11 bases between them. This chain's CDR3 is CSVESSAYTGELFF. CDR3 bases: TGCAGCGTTGAGTCTAGCGCCTACACCGGGGAGCTGTTTTTT.

The CDR3 DNA reads TGTGCCAGCAGTTTTCTCAGGGGATCACAAGAGACCCAGTACTTC. Amino acid sequence: CASSFLRGSQETQYF. The genes are TRBV7-8 and TRBJ2-5; the D gene is possibly TRBD1 (6 bases). This CDR3 comprises 15 residues. Trimming pared 6 bases from V and 2 bases from J, leaving 16 bases between. CDR1 is SGHVS, CDR2 FQNEAQ, per germline.

This clone appeared once. This chain links TRBV7-8 with TRBJ2-7; a possible D gene is TRBD2 (5 bases). The length of the CDR3 is 16 residues. V lost 2 bases, J lost 1 base, and 15 bases lay in between. CDR1 is SGHVS and CDR2 is FQNEAQ in the germline V gene. The CDR3 sequence is CASSLRGEVTSYEQYF. Written as DNA, the CDR3 is TGTGCCAGCAGCTTACGGGGAGAAGTTACATCCTACGAGCAGTACTTC.

V gene TRBV4-3 combines with J gene TRBJ1-4; D may be TRBD1 (5 bases). Trimming stripped 3 bases from V and 1 base from J, with 9 bases between. Germline V gene sequence: CDR1 LGHNA, CDR2 YSLEER. The CDR3 covers 15 residues. The CDR3, as DNA: TGCGCCAGCAGCCAGTCGGGGGAAACTAATGAAAAACTGTTTTTT. Amino acids: CASSQSGETNEKLFF.

The chain recombines TRBV29-1 with TRBJ1-4; D call uncertain. CDR1 is SQVTM, CDR2 ANQGSEA, per germline. Deletions cut 2 bases from V and 1 base from J, with 5 bases between. The CDR3 runs 13 residues. CDR3 nucleotides: TGCAGCGTTGAACTCCTAACTAATGAAAAACTGTTTTTT. Translated, it gives CSVELLTNEKLFF. The variable domain in full, with the rest retrieved from reference TRBV29-1 and TRBJ1-4, is SAVISQKPSRDICQRGTSLTIQCQVDSQVTMMFWYRQQPGQSLTLIATANQGSEATYESGFVIDKFPISRPNLTFSTLTVSNMSPEDSSIYLCSVELLTNEKLFFGSGTQLSVL.

Comments on this clone: Compared with germline, one end of the junction differs, possibly owing to a read error. This chain joins TRBV6-5 and TRBJ2-7, with TRBD1 identical over 7 bases. Germline CDR1 is MNHEY and CDR2 is SVGAGI. The CDR3 runs to 16 residues. CDR3 nucleotides: TGTGCCAGCAGTTACTTTGGACAGGACCGATCCTCCGAGCAGTACTTC. Protein sequence: CASSYFGQDRSSEQYF.

The gene calls are TRBV27 and TRBJ2-3; 7 nucleotides line up with TRBD2. V was pared by 4 bases and J by 5 bases, with 12 bases of the junction left unmatched. CDR1 is MNHEY and CDR2 is SMNVEV in the germline V gene (reference sequence). The CDR3 totals 16 residues. In nucleotides, the CDR3 is TGTGCCAGCAGTTCCCCGGGAGGCGGAGATCTAGATACGCAGTATTTT. As protein: CASSSPGGGDLDTQYF.

The chain couples TRBV6-5 to TRBJ2-5; 9 bases line up with TRBD2. Germline V gene data show CDR1 as MNHEY and CDR2 as SVGAGI. This CDR3 region has 14 residues. V shed 8 bases, J shed 2 bases, and the junction held 6 bases outside the gene matches. CDR3 coding DNA: TGTGCCAGCGCGGTAGCGGGGGTACAAGAGACCCAGTACTTC. As protein: CASAVAGVQETQYF.